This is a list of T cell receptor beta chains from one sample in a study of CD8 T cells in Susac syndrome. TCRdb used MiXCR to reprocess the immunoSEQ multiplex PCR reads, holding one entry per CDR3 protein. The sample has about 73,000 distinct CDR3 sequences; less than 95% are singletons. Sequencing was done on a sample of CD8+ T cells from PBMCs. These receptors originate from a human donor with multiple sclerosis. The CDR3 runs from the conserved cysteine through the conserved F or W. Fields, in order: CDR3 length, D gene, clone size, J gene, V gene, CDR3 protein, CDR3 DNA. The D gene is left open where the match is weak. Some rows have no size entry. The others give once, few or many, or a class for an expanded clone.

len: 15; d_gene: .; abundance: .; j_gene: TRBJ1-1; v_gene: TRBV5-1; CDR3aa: CASSRGAPENTEAFF; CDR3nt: TGCGCCAGCAGCCGAGGAGCGCCTGAGAACACTGAAGCTTTCTTT
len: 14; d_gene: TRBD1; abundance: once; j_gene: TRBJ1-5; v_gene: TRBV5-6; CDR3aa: CASSSRTGFQPQHF; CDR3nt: TGTGCCAGCAGCTCTAGGACAGGGTTCCAGCCCCAGCATTTT
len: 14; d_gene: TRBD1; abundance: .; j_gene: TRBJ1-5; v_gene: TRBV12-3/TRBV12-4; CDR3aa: CASTRDSPATAQHF; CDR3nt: TGTGCCAGCACCAGGGACAGTCCTGCGACGGCCCAGCATTTT
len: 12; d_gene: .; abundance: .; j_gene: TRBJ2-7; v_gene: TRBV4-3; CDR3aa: CASSPGGYEQYF; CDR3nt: TGCGCCAGCAGCCCTGGGGGCTACGAGCAGTACTTC
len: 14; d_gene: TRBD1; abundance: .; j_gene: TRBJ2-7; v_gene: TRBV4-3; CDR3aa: CASSRWTGVGEQYF; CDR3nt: TGCGCCAGCAGCCGTTGGACAGGGGTGGGGGAGCAGTACTTC
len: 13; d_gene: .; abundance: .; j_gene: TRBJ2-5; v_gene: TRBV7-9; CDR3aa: CASSPTVQETQYF; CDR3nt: TGTGCCAGCAGCCCGACGGTACAAGAGACCCAGTACTTC
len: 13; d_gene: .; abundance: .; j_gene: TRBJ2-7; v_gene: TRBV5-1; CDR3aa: CASSPFQTYEQYF; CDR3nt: TGCGCCAGCAGCCCCTTTCAGACCTACGAGCAGTACTTC
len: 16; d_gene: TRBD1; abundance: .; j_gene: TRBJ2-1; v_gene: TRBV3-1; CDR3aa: CASSHRQGGSYNEQFF; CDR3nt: TGTGCCAGCAGCCATCGACAGGGTGGCTCCTACAATGAGCAGTTCTTC
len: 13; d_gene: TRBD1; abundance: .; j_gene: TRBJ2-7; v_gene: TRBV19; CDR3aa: CASSAGTVNEQYF; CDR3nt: TGTGCCAGTAGCGCCGGGACAGTAAACGAGCAGTACTTC
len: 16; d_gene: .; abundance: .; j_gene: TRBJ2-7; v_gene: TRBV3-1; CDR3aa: CASSHPGTTLQYEQYF; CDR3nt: TGTGCCAGCAGCCACCCCGGGACCACTTTACAATACGAGCAGTACTTC
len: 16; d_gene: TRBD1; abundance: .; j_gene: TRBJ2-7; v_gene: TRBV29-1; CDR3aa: CSALLRLGDSPYEQYF; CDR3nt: TGCAGCGCGTTACTCCGCCTCGGGGACAGTCCCTACGAGCAGTACTTC
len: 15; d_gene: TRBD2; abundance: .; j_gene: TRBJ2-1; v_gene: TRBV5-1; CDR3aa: CASSSRTSGVDEQFF; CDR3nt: TGCGCCAGCAGCTCCCGGACTAGCGGGGTCGATGAGCAGTTCTTC
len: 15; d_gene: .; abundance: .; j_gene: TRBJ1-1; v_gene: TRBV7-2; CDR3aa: CASSLSAGYRYEAFF; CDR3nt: TGTGCCAGCAGCTTATCGGCAGGGTACAGGTATGAAGCTTTCTTT
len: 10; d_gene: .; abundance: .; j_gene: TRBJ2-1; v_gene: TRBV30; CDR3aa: CAPGGNEQFF; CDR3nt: TGTGCCCCCGGGGGCAATGAGCAGTTCTTC
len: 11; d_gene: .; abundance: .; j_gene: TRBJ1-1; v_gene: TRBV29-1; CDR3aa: CSVGSETEAFF; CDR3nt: TGCAGCGTTGGATCAGAGACTGAAGCTTTCTTT
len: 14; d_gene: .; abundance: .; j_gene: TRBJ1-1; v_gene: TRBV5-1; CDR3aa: CASSPGTLNTEAFF; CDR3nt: TGCGCCAGCAGTCCCGGGACACTGAACACTGAAGCTTTCTTT
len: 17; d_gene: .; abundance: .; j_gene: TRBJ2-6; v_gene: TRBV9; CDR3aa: CASTQGDWYSGANVLTF; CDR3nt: TGTGCCAGCACCCAAGGGGACTGGTACTCTGGGGCCAACGTCCTGACTTTC
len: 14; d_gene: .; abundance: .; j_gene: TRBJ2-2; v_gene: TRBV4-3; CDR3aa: CASSQEWLAGELFF; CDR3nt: TGCGCCAGCAGCCAAGAATGGCTAGCCGGGGAGCTGTTTTTT
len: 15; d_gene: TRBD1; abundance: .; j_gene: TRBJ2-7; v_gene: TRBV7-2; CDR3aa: CASSDPGTGYYEQYF; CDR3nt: TGTGCCAGCAGCGATCCCGGGACAGGATACTACGAGCAGTACTTC
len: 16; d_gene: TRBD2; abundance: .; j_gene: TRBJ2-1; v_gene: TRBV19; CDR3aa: CASSILASGDSNEQFF; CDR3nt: TGTGCCAGTAGTATTCTCGCTAGCGGAGACTCCAATGAGCAGTTCTTC
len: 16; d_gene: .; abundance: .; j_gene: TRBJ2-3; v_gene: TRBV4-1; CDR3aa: CASSPPPGGSTDTQYF; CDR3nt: TGCGCCAGCAGCCCCCCCCCGGGCGGTTCCACAGATACGCAGTATTTT
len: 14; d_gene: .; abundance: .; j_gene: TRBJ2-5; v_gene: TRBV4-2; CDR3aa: CASSQGTSQETQYF; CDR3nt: TGTGCCAGCAGCCAAGGGACGTCACAAGAGACCCAGTACTTC
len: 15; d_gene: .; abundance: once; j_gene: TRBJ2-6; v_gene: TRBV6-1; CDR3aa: CASRGGISGANVLTF; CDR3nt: TGTGCCAGCAGAGGGGGTATCTCTGGGGCCAACGTCCTGACTTTC
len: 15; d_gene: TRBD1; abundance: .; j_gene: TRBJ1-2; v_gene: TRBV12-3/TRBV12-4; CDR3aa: CASSPRTGLNYGYTF; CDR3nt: TGTGCCAGCAGTCCACGGACAGGTTTAAACTATGGCTACACCTTC